This entry lists 18 T cell receptor beta chains sequenced from one sample in a study of cytomegalovirus exposure and HLA in healthy donors. The PCR had 60 Vbeta and 13 Jbeta primers. TCRdb's copy holds only in-frame clones and misses some; the assay was immunoSEQ multiplex PCR. The sample holds some 130,000 clones; around 70% are singletons and the top ten take 1.6%. Sequenced sample: PBMCs. The receptors stem from a man under 40 in good health and CMV-seropositive.

The chain recombines TRBV5-4 with TRBJ1-1; D is undetermined. The CDR3 extends over 15 amino acids. The ends were cut back, 1 base at V and 4 bases at J, with 14 bases in the middle. Germline V CDR1 and CDR2: SGHNT, YYREEE (reference sequence). CDR3 sequence (DNA): TGTGCCAGCAGCTTGAAGGTCTCGGGAAGCACTGAAGCTTTCTTT. It codes for CASSLKVSGSTEAFF.

The V call is TRBV21-1, the J call TRBJ2-7; TRBD1, the D gene given by the table, was not confirmed from the DNA. TRBV21-1 is a recognized pseudogene. The CDR3 sequence is 16 residues long. The CDR3: CASRYPGQGKTYEQYF. In DNA form, the CDR3 reads TGTGCCAGCAGATATCCGGGACAGGGGAAAACCTACGAGCAGTACTTC.

The gene calls are TRBV5-4 and TRBJ2-7; 7 positions match TRBD2. The CDR3 covers 13 residues. V shed 1 base, J shed 6 bases, and the junction held 4 bases outside the gene matches. CDR1 is SGHNT, CDR2 YYREEE, per germline (reference sequence). The CDR3, as DNA: TGTGCCAGCAGCTTGAGGGGACTACGCGAGCAGTACTTC. It translates to CASSLRGLREQYF.

This clone was seen more than once but under ten times. The chain links TRBV6-6 to TRBJ2-1; a weak D match, TRBD2 (6 bases). CDR1 MNHNY and CDR2 SVGAGI come from the germline V gene (reference sequence). The V end lost 6 bases, the J end lost 6 bases, and 9 bases lay between the germline ends. The CDR3 consists of 12 residues. The DNA for the CDR3 is TGTGCCAGCAGACGGGACTTCAATGAGCAGTTCTTC. Translating it yields CASRRDFNEQFF.

The chain carries TRBV18 and TRBJ1-1; 9 bases are shared with TRBD1. After removal of 4 bases from V and 9 bases from J, the junction contained 6 bases not matched to a gene. This CDR3 spans 13 amino acids. Germline CDR1 is KGHSH and CDR2 is LQKENI. The CDR3 DNA reads TGTGCCAGCTCACTCAGGACAGGGGAAAAAGCTTTCTTT. It yields the protein CASSLRTGEKAFF.

A word on this clone: Mismatch with germline at one junction end may stem from a read error. The genes are TRBV28 and TRBJ1-2; 8 nucleotides agree with TRBD1. CDR1 and CDR2 from the germline V gene are MDHEN and SYDVKM. CDR3 length: 15 residues. CDR3 region: CASSDRQGQDYGYPF. As DNA, the CDR3 is TGTGCCAGCAGCGACCGACAGGGACAGGACTATGGCTACCCCTTC.

The V and J genes are TRBV29-1 and TRBJ2-5; D is perhaps TRBD1 (6 bases). Germline V gene lookup returns CDR1 SQVTM and CDR2 ANQGSEA. The CDR3 sequence is 13 residues long. V was pared by 8 bases and J by 4 bases, with 17 bases between. The CDR3 sequence: CSSMGTGRETQYF. CDR3 bases: TGCAGCAGCATGGGAACAGGGCGAGAGACCCAGTACTTC.

V gene TRBV28 combines with J gene TRBJ1-2; no clear D gene. The germline gives CDR1 MDHEN, CDR2 SYDVKM. V lost 1 base, J lost 4 bases, and 10 bases lay in between. The CDR3 sequence is 14 residues long. The CDR3 loop is CASSLSMQVYGYTF. For the CDR3, the DNA is TGTGCCAGCAGTTTATCGATGCAGGTCTATGGCTACACCTTC.

A few counts support this clone. V is TRBV7-9 and J is TRBJ1-5; tentatively, D is TRBD1 (5 bases). CDR3 length: 14 amino acids. CDR1 SEHNR and CDR2 FQNEAQ come from the germline V gene (reference sequence). Trimming took off 0 bases at V and 5 bases at J, with 8 bases between the two ends. Here the CDR3 reads CASSLAGTHQPQHF. Here the CDR3 DNA reads TGTGCCAGCAGCTTAGCAGGGACTCATCAGCCCCAGCATTTT.

This rearrangement joins TRBV4-2 to TRBJ2-2; TRBD2 might be the D (5 bases). V lost 4 bases and J 0 bases, leaving 12 bases between the germline ends. This CDR3 has 16 amino acids. Germline lookup yields CDR1 LGHNA and CDR2 YNFKEQ. DNA of the CDR3: TGTGCCAGCAGCCGAAGGAGCGGAGCGAACACCGGGGAGCTGTTTTTT. Translated, it gives CASSRRSGANTGELFF.

This chain uses TRBV5-1 with TRBJ2-5; tentatively, D is TRBD2 (5 bases). The DNA end favors TRBJ2-7, so the J call may be wrong. In germline, CDR1 is SGHRS, CDR2 YFSETQ. The CDR3 is made up of 14 amino acids. In DNA, the CDR3 is TGCGCCAGCAGCTTAGAGGGATCCGGCTACGAGCAGTACTTC. Its protein product is CASSLEGSGYEQYF.

The chain carries TRBV4-3 and TRBJ2-3; D is undetermined. V lost 3 bases and J 6 bases, leaving 10 bases between the germline ends. Germline V gives CDR1 LGHNA, CDR2 YSLEER. The CDR3 has 13 amino acids. The CDR3 protein is CASSQEHGDTQYF. The CDR3 DNA reads TGCGCCAGCAGCCAGGAGCACGGGGATACGCAGTATTTT.

The chain joins TRBV6-5 to TRBJ1-1, with D uncertain. The CDR3 is 10 residues long. Germline loops: CDR1 MNHEY, CDR2 SVGAGI. V was pared by 6 bases and J by 7 bases, with 6 bases between. The chain's CDR3 is CASRFSEAFF. As DNA, the CDR3 is TGTGCCAGCAGGTTTAGTGAAGCTTTCTTT.

The genes are TRBV6-1 and TRBJ2-7, with D tentatively TRBD2 (7 bases). The CDR3 has 14 residues. Deletions cut 6 bases from V and 3 bases from J, with 15 bases between. Germline CDR1 MNHNS, CDR2 SASEGT. This CDR3 is CASRFVRGGYEQYF. The CDR3, as DNA: TGTGCCAGCAGGTTCGTGAGGGGGGGCTACGAGCAGTACTTC.

The DNA for the CDR3 is TGTGCCAGCAGCTTGGCAGTTAGGTGGAGCGGGAGTTACTACAATGAGCAGTTCTTC. Translation gives CASSLAVRWSGSYYNEQFF. The rearrangement joins TRBV7-4 to TRBJ2-1; TRBD2 matches at 8 bases. V dropped 3 bases and J dropped 3; count of bases not matched to a gene: 16. The CDR3 contains 19 residues. CDR1 and CDR2 from the germline V gene are SGHVT and SQSDAQ.

This sequence joins TRBV6-1 and TRBJ1-3; D unresolved. The CDR3 extends over 13 amino acids. V was shortened by 0 bases and J by 9 bases, with 9 bases between the two germline ends. Germline-derived CDR1 and CDR2 are MNHNS and SASEGT. The CDR3 is CASSEAERGTIYF. Written as DNA, the CDR3 is TGTGCCAGCAGTGAAGCCGAACGGGGCACCATATATTTT.

V is TRBV9 and J is TRBJ1-3; maybe TRBD1 (5 bases). From germline, CDR1 is SGDLS and CDR2 YYNGEE. The CDR3 contains 16 residues. V was shortened by 2 bases and J by 4 bases, with 16 bases between the two germline ends. The CDR3 reads CASSVGGGGFGNTIYF. In DNA form, the CDR3 reads TGTGCCAGCAGCGTCGGCGGGGGGGGATTCGGAAACACCATATATTTT.

This chain uses TRBV5-4 with TRBJ2-1; D remains ambiguous. The CDR3 runs 15 residues. CDR1 and CDR2 (germline): SGHNT, YYREEE (reference sequence). The V end lost 4 bases, the J end lost 7 bases, and 18 bases lay between the germline ends. CDR3 amino acids: CASSERSTLWNEQFF. The CDR3 DNA sequence: TGTGCCAGCAGCGAGAGGTCAACCCTATGGAATGAGCAGTTCTTC.